What follows is one T cell receptor (beta chain) and its context. Its antigen remains unknown. Some clones are missing from TCRdb's copy, which holds only in-frame ones; the method was immunoSEQ multiplex PCR. The sample lists about 87,000 clones, approximately 86% occurring once. The record originates from a study of radiotherapy plus CTLA-4 blockade in lung cancer. Across the study: Across the patients, objective responses occurred in approximately 19%, and disease control in approximately 30%.

The germline V gene has CDR1 MDHEN and CDR2 SYDVKM. This CDR3 contains 14 residues. The V end lost 3 bases, the J end lost 4 bases, and 12 bases lay between the germline ends. Study-wide results and caveats: Blood-borne expansion of tumor-derived TCR clones followed radiotherapy plus ipilimumab. Early blood T cell clone dynamics, with interferon-beta, were reported to best predict response.

The sequence was collected from a human donor with non-small cell lung cancer that progressed on radiotherapy plus ipilimumab. Specimen: peripheral blood, collected from a patient treated with radiotherapy plus ipilimumab. The chain recombines TRBV28 with TRBJ1-2, with D perhaps TRBD1 (5 bases). The CDR3 DNA is TGTGCCAGCAGTTTCGACAGATCCCTCTATGGCTACACCTTC. Residues: CASSFDRSLYGYTF.